The next 17 T cell receptor beta chains were all read from a single sample in a study of shared clonotypes between healthy human individuals. Selected positively for CCR7 and CD45RO-negative, naive CD8 cells excluded terminally differentiated effector memory CD45RA+ cells. Profiled with immunoSEQ multiplex PCR; TCRdb holds only in-frame clones, not every one. In the table there are roughly 600,000 clones, about 98% of which are singletons. Sequencing input: naive CD8+ T cells sorted from blood. The receptors derive from a man aged 25-45 years in good health.

V is TRBV29-1 and J is TRBJ2-7; TRBD2 agrees at 7 bases. The CDR3 has 13 residues. Germline values: CDR1 SQVTM, CDR2 ANQGSEA. The V segment lost 2 bases and the J segment 3 bases; nucleotides outside the gene matches: 4. The CDR3 region has the DNA TGCAGCGTTGAAACTAGCGAGAACTACGAGCAGTACTTC. This translates into CSVETSENYEQYF.

This clone has just one count. The chain links TRBV7-8 to TRBJ2-2; D not certain. Germline V gene sequence: CDR1 SGHVS, CDR2 FQNEAQ. Trimming left V 5 bases short and J 4 bases short, with 8 bases between. CDR3 length: 13 residues. As DNA, the CDR3 is TGTGCCAGCAGCCTTTTTGGCACCGGGGAGCTGTTTTTT. It translates to CASSLFGTGELFF. Filled out from reference TRBV7-8 and TRBJ2-2, the complete variable domain reads GAGVSQSPRYKVAKRGQDVALRCDPISGHVSLFWYQQALGQGPEFLTYFQNEAQLDKSGLPSDRFFAERPEGSVSTLKIQRTQQEDSAVYLCASSLFGTGELFFGEGSRLTVL.

The CDR3 spells CATSPGTGFNEQFF. The DNA for the CDR3 is TGTGCCACCAGCCCCGGGACAGGATTTAATGAGCAGTTCTTC. This sequence joins TRBV15 and TRBJ2-1; 8 bases match TRBD1. Germline V gene sequence: CDR1 LNHNV, CDR2 YYDKDF (reference sequence). The CDR3 is made up of 14 amino acids. The trim removed 5 bases at V and 7 bases at J, leaving 7 bases unmatched.

J is TRBJ2-7 and V is TRBV7-9; perhaps TRBD2 as D (5 bases). Germline values: CDR1 SEHNR, CDR2 FQNEAQ (reference sequence). The CDR3 length is 14 residues. V was shortened by 6 bases and J by 2 bases, with 14 bases between the two germline ends. CDR3 sequence reads: CASRGSGMTYEQYF. The CDR3 nucleotides read TGTGCCAGCAGGGGGAGCGGAATGACCTACGAGCAGTACTTC.

A few counts support this clone. This chain joins TRBV7-6 and TRBJ2-6; unclear D gene. The germline gives CDR1 SGHVS, CDR2 FNYEAQ. Between the trimmed V and J ends, which lost 5 bases and 0 bases, there was a span of 14 bases. This CDR3 is 17 amino acids long. The CDR3, as DNA: TGTGCCAGCAGCCCCTTCTACGGAAACTCTGGGGCCAACGTCCTGACTTTC. It translates to CASSPFYGNSGANVLTF. Using reference TRBV7-6 and TRBJ2-6 for the parts outside the CDR3, the full variable domain is GAGVSQSPRYKVTKRGQDVALRCDPISGHVSLYWYRQALGQGPEFLTYFNYEAQQDKSGLPNDRFSAERPEGSISTLTIQRTEQRDSAMYRCASSPFYGNSGANVLTFGAGSRLTVL.

This rearrangement joins TRBV5-1 to TRBJ2-1; TRBD2 matches 10 bases. Trimming removed 3 bases from V and 0 bases from J; junction bases left unmatched: 12. Germline lookup yields CDR1 SGHRS and CDR2 YFSETQ. This CDR3 is 19 amino acids long. The CDR3 reads CASSSQLAGWASSYNEQFF. The CDR3 DNA reads as TGCGCCAGCAGCTCCCAACTAGCGGGATGGGCGAGCTCCTACAATGAGCAGTTCTTC.

The genes are TRBV4-3 and TRBJ2-1, with D tentatively TRBD2 (5 bases). There are 17 residues in the CDR3. V was pared by 1 base and J by 7 bases, with 20 bases between. The germline V gene has CDR1 LGHNA and CDR2 YSLEER. CDR3 nucleotides: TGCGCCAGCAGCCAAGGTCAAGGGAGTGTCTGGGTGAATGAGCAGTTCTTC. It translates to CASSQGQGSVWVNEQFF.

This clone was seen only once. The chain links TRBV19 to TRBJ1-5, with D tentatively TRBD1 (5 bases). There are 16 residues in the CDR3. V was trimmed by 6 bases and J by 3 bases, leaving 18 bases between them. CDR1 is LNHDA, CDR2 SQIVND, per germline (reference sequence). The CDR3 DNA follows: TGTGCCAGTAGCGGACCGGGACGAACTTTCAATCAGCCCCAGCATTTT. Translating gives CASSGPGRTFNQPQHF.

The chain has TRBV4-2 and TRBJ1-5; D gene uncertain. CDR3 length: 14 amino acids. With 0 bases removed from V and 7 bases from J, the gap between germline ends came to 10 bases. The germline gives CDR1 LGHNA, CDR2 YNFKEQ. This CDR3 reads CASSQEGPRQPQHF. CDR3 DNA: TGTGCCAGCAGCCAAGAGGGTCCCCGACAGCCCCAGCATTTT.

CDR3 residues: CASSPDRGEQYF. The CDR3 bases are TGTGCCAGCAGCCCGGACAGGGGCGAGCAGTACTTC. V and J are TRBV28 and TRBJ2-7; 9 bases are shared with TRBD1. The germline CDR1 and CDR2 sequences are MDHEN and SYDVKM. The ends lost 6 bases at V and 6 bases at J; junction bases unmatched: 3. This CDR3 region has 12 residues.

This clone came up once. This sequence joins TRBV6-1 and TRBJ2-5; 8 bases are a match to TRBD1. V shed 4 bases, J shed 1 base, and the junction held 8 bases outside the gene matches. The CDR3 has 16 residues. Germline CDR1 is MNHNS and CDR2 is SASEGT. CDR3 protein: CASSVAPGTGQETQYF. DNA for the CDR3: TGTGCCAGCAGTGTCGCTCCCGGGACAGGCCAAGAGACCCAGTACTTC.

J is TRBJ1-5 and V is TRBV6-5; no reliable D call. CDR1 MNHEY and CDR2 SVGAGI come from the germline V gene. V was pared by 0 bases and J by 6 bases, with 9 bases between. This CDR3 region has 14 residues. The CDR3 DNA follows: TGTGCCAGCAGTTACTCTCATTTGGGTCAGCCCCAGCATTTT. Residues: CASSYSHLGQPQHF.

The rearrangement uses TRBV27 and TRBJ2-7; D possibly uses TRBD1 or TRBD2 (6 bases each). The CDR3 consists of 14 residues. CDR1 is MNHEY and CDR2 is SMNVEV in the germline V gene (reference sequence). V lost 5 bases, J lost 4 bases, and 15 bases lay in between. The CDR3 DNA follows: TGTGCCAGCAGTCGGGGGCAGGGGCCGTACGAGCAGTACTTC. This translates into CASSRGQGPYEQYF.

This rearrangement joins TRBV19 to TRBJ1-5, with 8 positions matching TRBD1. CDR3 length: 16 residues. The ends lost 6 bases at V and 0 bases at J; junction bases unmatched: 7. Germline values: CDR1 LNHDA, CDR2 SQIVND (reference sequence). The CDR3 reads CASSKDREYSNQPQHF. CDR3 sequence (DNA): TGTGCCAGTAGCAAGGACAGGGAATATAGCAATCAGCCCCAGCATTTT.

Written as DNA, the CDR3 is TGTGCCATCAGTGGTGACTCGGGGTGGGAGACCCAGTACTTC. Translating it yields CAISGDSGWETQYF. The rearrangement joins TRBV10-3 to TRBJ2-5; D perhaps matches TRBD2 (5 bases). Germline CDR1 reads ENHRY; CDR2 reads SYGVKD. This CDR3 is 14 amino acids long. The V and J ends lost 4 bases and 5 bases respectively, with 14 bases between them.

The chain couples TRBV5-1 to TRBJ2-3; TRBD2 agrees at 13 bases. From germline, CDR1 is SGHRS and CDR2 YFSETQ. There are 17 residues in the CDR3. J gave up 4 bases and V 4 bases, and 9 bases lay outside the gene matches. CDR3 in DNA: TGCGCCAGCAGCCACCTACTAGCGGGAGGGCCCCCAGATACGCAGTATTTT. Protein: CASSHLLAGGPPDTQYF.

This sequence joins TRBV19 and TRBJ2-5; D ambiguous. Deletions cut 7 bases from V and 3 bases from J, with 12 bases between. In germline, CDR1 is LNHDA, CDR2 SQIVND (reference sequence). There are 13 residues in the CDR3. The CDR3 DNA is TGTGCCAGTAATGGGATCTCTGAAGAGACCCAGTACTTC. It is translated as CASNGISEETQYF. Looking up the rest from reference TRBV19 and TRBJ2-5 gives the full variable domain: DGGITQSPKYLFRKEGQNVTLSCEQNLNHDAMYWYRQDPGQGLRLIYYSQIVNDFQKGDIAEGYSVSREKKESFPLTVTSAQKNPTAFYLCASNGISEETQYFGPGTRLLVL.